The 20 T cell receptor beta chains below come from one sample, sequenced in a study of T cells in Graves' hyperthyroidism and ophthalmopathy. From RNA transcripts, TCR beta CDR3 regions were amplified. The study used the HTBI primer set for a first-round RT-PCR of the TCR CDR3. TCRdb independently ran MiXCR on the multiplex PCR reads; one entry per CDR3 protein. The data show approximately 330,000 distinct CDR3 sequences, roughly 13% seen once. The specimen sequenced was blood. The receptors stem from a woman in her 40s with Graves' ophthalmopathy.

In this sample, this clonotype turned up a few times. The chain uses TRBV4-1 and TRBJ2-3; D is undetermined. The ends were cut back, 4 bases at V and 0 bases at J, with 14 bases in the middle. Germline CDR1 reads MGHRA; CDR2 reads YSYEKL. The length of the CDR3 is 16 residues. CDR3 amino acids: CASSLIGRSSTDTQYF. As DNA, the CDR3 is TGCGCCAGCAGCCTTATCGGCCGATCTAGCACAGATACGCAGTATTTT.

This clonotype was observed at least ten times. The chain links TRBV14 to TRBJ2-5, with D possibly matching TRBD1 (5 bases). Germline assignment: CDR1 SGHDN and CDR2 FVKESK. Trimming removed 3 bases from V and 2 bases from J, with 7 bases in between. The CDR3 contains 13 residues. This CDR3 reads CASSQQGQETQYF. CDR3 nucleotide sequence: TGTGCCAGCAGCCAGCAGGGACAAGAGACCCAGTACTTC.

This clonotype appeared many times. J is TRBJ2-3 and V is TRBV7-2; 9 bases map to TRBD2. The CDR3 runs to 15 residues. The trim removed 8 bases at V and 3 bases at J, leaving 9 bases unmatched. Germline assignment: CDR1 SGHTA and CDR2 FQGNSA. In nucleotides, the CDR3 is TGTGCCAGCGCTCGGGAGGCGGGGGGGACAGATACGCAGTATTTT. This codes for CASAREAGGTDTQYF.

In this sample, this clonotype turned up many times. The chain is built from TRBV28 and TRBJ2-2; 7 nucleotides line up with TRBD1. The CDR3 runs to 16 residues. V lost 2 bases and J lost 3; bases outside the gene matches: 6. CDR1 and CDR2 (germline): MDHEN, SYDVKM. DNA for the CDR3: TGTGCCAGCAGTTTACCCAACAGGGGTGACACCGGGGAGCTGTTTTTT. It encodes CASSLPNRGDTGELFF.

This clonotype showed up many times. The chain combines TRBV19 with TRBJ2-7; tentatively, D is TRBD1 (6 bases). Germline CDR1 and CDR2: LNHDA and SQIVND (reference sequence). This CDR3 comprises 15 residues. V lost 2 bases, J lost 4 bases, and 15 bases lay in between. The CDR3 reads CASSISGEAGYEQYF. CDR3 coding DNA: TGTGCCAGTAGTATATCAGGGGAAGCAGGTTACGAGCAGTACTTC.

This clonotype was recorded many times. The chain links TRBV28 to TRBJ2-3; TRBD2 agrees at 14 bases. Germline values: CDR1 MDHEN, CDR2 SYDVKM. The V gene end was trimmed by 6 bases and the J gene end by 1 base; junction bases not matched to a gene: 9. This CDR3 region has 18 residues. CDR3 amino acids: CASSSGLAGDRRTDTQYF. CDR3 DNA: TGTGCCAGCAGCTCGGGACTAGCGGGAGATCGACGCACAGATACGCAGTATTTT.

This clonotype was seen only a few times. The rearrangement joins TRBV20-1 to TRBJ2-5; D remains ambiguous. The CDR3 covers 13 residues. The V end was cut by 6 bases, the J end by 0 bases, with 11 bases between. Germline values: CDR1 DFQATT, CDR2 SNEGSKA (reference sequence). The CDR3 nucleotides read TGCAGTGCCCTGAGACCTTACCAAGAGACCCAGTACTTC. As protein: CSALRPYQETQYF.

This clonotype was counted many times. This rearrangement joins TRBV27 to TRBJ2-3; 11 bases are a match to TRBD2. In germline, CDR1 is MNHEY, CDR2 SMNVEV (reference sequence). The trim removed 7 bases at V and 8 bases at J, leaving 14 bases unmatched. The CDR3 sequence is 16 residues long. The CDR3 loop is CASTLKLAGGPLTQYF. In DNA, the CDR3 is TGTGCCAGCACCCTCAAATTAGCGGGGGGGCCACTTACGCAGTATTTT.

This chain joins TRBV5-4 and TRBJ1-2; tentative D call: TRBD1 (5 bases). The V gene's germline CDR1 is SGHNT and CDR2 YYREEE (reference sequence). V was clipped by 0 bases and J by 4 bases, with 10 bases between them. The CDR3 loop spans 14 amino acids. The CDR3: CASSLVGASYGYTF. CDR3 in DNA: TGTGCCAGCAGCTTGGTTGGGGCTTCCTATGGCTACACCTTC.

The J gene is TRBJ1-2, the V gene TRBV20-1, with D possibly matching TRBD1 (5 bases). The V end was cut by 5 bases, the J end by 4 bases, with 17 bases between. This CDR3 spans 14 amino acids. Germline V gene data show CDR1 as DFQATT and CDR2 as SNEGSKA (reference sequence). CDR3 loop: CSAPILTGAYGYTF. CDR3 in DNA: TGCAGTGCTCCGATCCTTACCGGGGCCTATGGCTACACCTTC.

The table lists this clonotype with many counts. The chain has TRBV14 and TRBJ2-1, with D possibly being TRBD1 or TRBD2 (5 bases each). CDR1 and CDR2 (germline): SGHDN, FVKESK. The CDR3 consists of 12 residues. The V and J ends lost 4 bases and 9 bases respectively, with 10 bases between them. For the CDR3, the DNA is TGTGCCAGCAGCCTGGGACGAAGTGAGCAGTTCTTC. It is translated as CASSLGRSEQFF.

This clonotype was counted between two and nine times. The chain couples TRBV6-5 to TRBJ1-6, with unresolved D. The length of the CDR3 is 15 residues. Per the germline V gene, CDR1 is MNHEY and CDR2 is SVGAGI. V dropped 2 bases and J dropped 7 bases, with 12 bases sitting between them. DNA of the CDR3: TGTGCCAGCAGTTACGGCCTTCGCGCCAATTCACCCCTCCACTTT. Translation gives CASSYGLRANSPLHF.

Comments on this clonotype: The germline gene is not matched at one end of the junction; a read error may be the cause. The genes are TRBV7-2 and TRBJ2-4; 11 nucleotides align to TRBD2. Germline lookup yields CDR1 SGHTA and CDR2 FQGNSA. The length of the CDR3 is 17 residues. DNA for the CDR3: TGCGCCAGCAGCCAAGAAGGAGTAGCGGGGGGGCTAAACATTCAGTACTTC. Its protein is CASSQEGVAGGLNIQYF.

On this clonotype itself: A much more abundant neighbour one base away suggests this may be a read error. The chain employs TRBV7-9 and TRBJ1-4; a possible D gene is TRBD1 (6 bases). The length of the CDR3 is 14 residues. Germline CDR1 reads SEHNR; CDR2 reads FQNEAQ (reference sequence). CDR3 in amino acids: CASSLGTRNENLFF. Written as DNA, the CDR3 is TGTGCCAGCAGCCTCGGGACAAGGAATGAAAACCTGTTTTTT. Filled out from reference TRBV7-9 and TRBJ1-4, the complete variable domain reads DTGVSQNPRHKITKRGQNVTFRCDPISEHNRLYWYRQTLGQGPEFLTYFQNEAQLEKSRLLSDRFSAERPKGSFSTLEIQRTEQGDSAMYLCASSLGTRNENLFFGSGTQLSVL.

This clonotype was found a few times. The chain has TRBV18 and TRBJ1-1; tentative D call: TRBD1 (5 bases). Per the germline V gene, CDR1 is KGHSH and CDR2 is LQKENI. With 3 bases removed from V and 7 bases from J, the gap between germline ends came to 12 bases. This CDR3 spans 13 amino acids. CDR3 DNA: TGTGCCAGCTCACCTATAGACAGTCGTGAAGCTTTCTTT. It is translated as CASSPIDSREAFF.

This clonotype was counted between two and nine times. The V call is TRBV5-1, the J call TRBJ1-1; 9 nucleotides match TRBD1. J lost 0 bases, V lost 5 bases, and 8 bases had no gene match. The V gene's germline CDR1 is SGHRS and CDR2 YFSETQ. This CDR3 has 16 amino acids. The CDR3 loop is CASRREQGAMNTEAFF. The CDR3, as DNA: TGCGCCAGCAGAAGGGAACAGGGGGCTATGAACACTGAAGCTTTCTTT. Together with reference TRBV5-1 and TRBJ1-1, the CDR3 gives the full variable domain: KAGVTQTPRYLIKTRGQQVTLSCSPISGHRSVSWYQQTPGQGLQFLFEYFSETQRNKGNFPGRFSGRQFSNSRSEMNVSTLELGDSALYLCASRREQGAMNTEAFFGQGTRLTVV.

This clonotype was counted between two and nine times. This chain joins TRBV7-9 and TRBJ2-3; D unclear. This CDR3 has 16 amino acids. The V gene's germline CDR1 is SEHNR and CDR2 FQNEAQ (reference sequence). Trimming took off 2 bases at V and 6 bases at J, with 18 bases between the two ends. The DNA for the CDR3 is TGTGCCAGCAGCTTATATTCCCAGACGATGGGGGATACGCAGTATTTT. Protein: CASSLYSQTMGDTQYF.

This clonotype appeared a few times. The rearrangement links TRBV4-1 to TRBJ1-1; D is ambiguous. CDR1 is MGHRA and CDR2 is YSYEKL in the germline V gene. The CDR3 spans 14 residues. V dropped 2 bases and J dropped 1 base, with 8 bases sitting between them. CDR3 nucleotides: TGCGCCAGCAGCCAAAGCCACAGGAACACTGAAGCTTTCTTT. Residues: CASSQSHRNTEAFF.

The count of this clonotype is one. The chain carries TRBV7-2 and TRBJ2-1; D is perhaps TRBD2 (7 bases). CDR1 SGHTA and CDR2 FQGNSA come from the germline V gene. There are 16 residues in the CDR3. Trimming removed 5 bases at V and 8 bases at J, with 22 bases between. This chain's CDR3 is CASSRRLGGASHEQFF. The CDR3 DNA reads TGTGCCAGCAGCCGGAGACTGGGGGGGGCTAGCCATGAGCAGTTCTTC.

This clonotype was detected ten times or more. The chain links TRBV27 to TRBJ1-2, with D possibly being TRBD1 (5 bases). V lost 4 bases, J lost 4 bases, and 10 bases lay in between. The length of the CDR3 is 13 residues. Germline CDR1 and CDR2: MNHEY and SMNVEV (reference sequence). CDR3 sequence: CASSSGAVYGYTF. Here the CDR3 DNA reads TGTGCCAGCAGTTCCGGGGCCGTCTATGGCTACACCTTC.